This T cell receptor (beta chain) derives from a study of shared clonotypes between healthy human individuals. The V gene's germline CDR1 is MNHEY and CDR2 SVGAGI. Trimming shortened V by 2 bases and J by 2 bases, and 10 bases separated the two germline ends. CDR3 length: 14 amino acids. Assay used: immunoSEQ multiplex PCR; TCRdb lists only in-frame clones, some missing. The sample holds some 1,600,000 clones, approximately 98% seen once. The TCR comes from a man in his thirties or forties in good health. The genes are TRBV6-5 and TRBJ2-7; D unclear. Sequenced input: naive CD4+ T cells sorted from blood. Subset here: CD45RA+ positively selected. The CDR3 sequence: CASSYTPGPYEQYF. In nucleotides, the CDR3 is TGTGCCAGCAGTTACACCCCAGGTCCCTACGAGCAGTACTTC.